A selection of T cell receptor beta chains follows, all from one sample in a study of blood T cells in healthy people across ages. In TCRdb, the 5' RACE reads were re-called with MiXCR into one record per CDR3 protein. The table has hundreds of thousands of distinct CDR3 sequences, about 30% seen once. Material: blood. The origin of the receptors is a woman aged 80 or older in good health. The CDR3 runs from the conserved cysteine through the conserved F or W. Each record gives: clone size, V gene, D gene, J gene, CDR3 protein, CDR3 DNA. D genes are given only for firm matches. Not all rows give a size; the values are once, few, many and, for expanded clones, a class.

>NA|TRBV4-2|TRBD2|TRBJ2-1
CASSLSSGNEQFF
TGTGCCAGCAGCTTGTCTAGCGGGAATGAGCAGTTCTTC
>few|TRBV5-1|NA|TRBJ1-1
CASSGEPNTEAFF
TGCGCCAGCAGCGGGGAGCCGAACACTGAAGCTTTCTTT
>NA|TRBV5-5|NA|TRBJ2-7
CASSLGQRNEQYF
TGTGCCAGCAGCCTAGGACAGCGGAACGAGCAGTACTTC
>NA|TRBV20-1|NA|TRBJ2-7
CSARAGQGSGDGGEQYF
TGCAGTGCTAGGGCCGGACAGGGTAGCGGGGACGGGGGCGAGCAGTACTTC
>many|TRBV6-6|NA|TRBJ2-4
CASSNPPGAKNIQYF
TGTGCCAGCAGTAATCCCCCGGGTGCCAAAAACATTCAGTACTTC
>many|TRBV29-1|NA|TRBJ1-2
CSVATPGDGYGYTF
TGCAGCGTCGCCACGCCCGGGGACGGCTATGGCTACACCTTC
>few|TRBV30|NA|TRBJ1-5
CAWGHSNQPQHF
TGTGCCTGGGGACACTCCAATCAGCCCCAGCATTTT
>NA|TRBV6-2/TRBV6-3|NA|TRBJ2-2
CASSDLPSGAGERFF
TGTGCCAGCAGCGACCTCCCCTCCGGGGCCGGGGAGCGGTTTTTT
>once|TRBV5-1|TRBD1|TRBJ2-3
CASSRGQGLTDTQYF
TGCGCCAGCAGCCGGGGACAGGGACTCACAGATACGCAGTATTTT
>NA|TRBV21-1|NA|TRBJ1-2
CASNNSVRGPPNYGYTF
TGTGCCAGCAACAACTCCGTTAGGGGGCCCCCTAACTATGGCTACACCTTC